This TCR beta chain was retrieved from a study of blood T cell repertoires in COVID-19. In the study overall: The United States, Italy and Spain provided the acute and convalescent COVID-19 samples.

J gave up 5 bases and V 1 base, and 4 bases lay outside the gene matches. Germline CDR1 GTSNPN, CDR2 SVGIG (reference sequence). The CDR3 length is 14 residues. Only in-frame clones appear in the TCRdb table, and some are missing; sequencing was by immunoSEQ multiplex PCR. The sample carries a few hundred thousand clones, about 90% recorded once. Allocation to cohorts depended on clinical history reported by the participants. This clone turned up a few times. The sample taken for sequencing was PBMCs or T cells enriched from blood (not recorded which). The chain employs TRBV30 and TRBJ2-3; 9 bases match TRBD2. This receptor was obtained from a woman in her thirties who had recovered from COVID-19. The chain's CDR3 is CAWSGLAGVDTQYF. The CDR3 nucleotides read TGTGCCTGGAGTGGTTTAGCGGGAGTAGATACGCAGTATTTT.